This T cell receptor (beta chain) appears in the sequencing data of a study of cytomegalovirus exposure and HLA in healthy donors. Study conclusions and caveats: By a later analysis, the bulk of CMV-associated TCR beta chains appeared HLA-restricted. Productive rates of about 90% or about 30% were seen for most TCR beta V segments in an earlier analysis. TCR beta sequences reportedly predicted the HLA-A and HLA-B alleles of most subjects accurately. Associated with cytomegalovirus, according to the listing, were fewer than 200 TCR beta chains.

The V and J ends lost 10 bases and 2 bases, in that order; junction bases with no gene match: 8. CDR1 and CDR2 (germline): SEHNR, FQNEAQ (reference sequence). The CDR3 loop spans 14 amino acids. As concerns this clone: Antigen specificity is unknown.

The PCR made use of 60 Vbeta and 13 Jbeta primers. Repertoires were generated with immunoSEQ multiplex PCR, while TCRdb's copy carries only in-frame clones and drops some. The repertoire includes about 270,000 clones, roughly two thirds of them detected once, and approximately 2.1% sits in the top ten. This chain uses TRBV7-9 with TRBJ2-7; 10 bases line up with TRBD2. The origin of this receptor is a female donor in good health and CMV-seronegative. The sequenced sample consisted of PBMCs. Here the CDR3 reads CATERTSGTYEQYF. CDR3 bases: TGTGCCACCGAACGGACTAGCGGAACCTACGAGCAGTACTTC.